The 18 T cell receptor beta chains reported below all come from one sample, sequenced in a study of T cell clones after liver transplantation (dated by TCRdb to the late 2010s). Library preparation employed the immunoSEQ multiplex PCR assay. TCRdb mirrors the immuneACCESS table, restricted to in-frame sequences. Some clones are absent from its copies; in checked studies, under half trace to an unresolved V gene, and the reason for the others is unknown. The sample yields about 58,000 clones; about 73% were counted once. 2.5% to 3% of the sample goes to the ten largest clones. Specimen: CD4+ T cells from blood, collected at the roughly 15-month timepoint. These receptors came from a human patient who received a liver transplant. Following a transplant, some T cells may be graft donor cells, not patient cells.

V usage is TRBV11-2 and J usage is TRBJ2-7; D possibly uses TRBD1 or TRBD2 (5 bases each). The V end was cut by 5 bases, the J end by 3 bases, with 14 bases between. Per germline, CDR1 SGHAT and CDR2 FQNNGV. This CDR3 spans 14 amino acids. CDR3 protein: CASSRSGPHYEQYV. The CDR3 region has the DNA TGTGCCAGCAGCAGATCGGGACCCCACTACGAGCAGTACGTC.

DNA of the CDR3: TGTGCCATCAGTGATAAGGGACGGAGCACAGATACGCAGTATTTT. This gives the protein CAISDKGRSTDTQYF. This chain joins TRBV10-3 and TRBJ2-3; D may correspond to TRBD1 or TRBD2 (5 bases each). CDR3 size: 15 residues. From germline, CDR1 is ENHRY and CDR2 SYGVKD. Trimming stripped 3 bases from V and 0 bases from J, with 10 bases between.

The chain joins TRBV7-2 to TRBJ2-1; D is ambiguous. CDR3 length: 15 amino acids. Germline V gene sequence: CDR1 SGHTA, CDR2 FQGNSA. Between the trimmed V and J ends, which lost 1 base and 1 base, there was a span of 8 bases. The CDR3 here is CASSLGTGSYNEQFF. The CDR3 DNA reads TGTGCCAGCAGCTTAGGAACGGGTTCCTACAATGAGCAGTTCTTC.

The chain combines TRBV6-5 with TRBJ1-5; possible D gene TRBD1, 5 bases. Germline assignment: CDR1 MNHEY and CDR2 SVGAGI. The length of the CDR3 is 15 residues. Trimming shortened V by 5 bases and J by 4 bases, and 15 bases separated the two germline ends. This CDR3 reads CASSPGGGRNQPQHF. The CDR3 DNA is TGTGCCAGCAGTCCCGGCGGGGGTAGGAATCAGCCCCAGCATTTT.

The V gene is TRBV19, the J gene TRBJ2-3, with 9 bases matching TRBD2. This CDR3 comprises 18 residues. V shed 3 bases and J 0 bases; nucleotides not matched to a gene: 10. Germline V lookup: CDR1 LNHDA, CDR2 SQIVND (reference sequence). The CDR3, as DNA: TGTGCCAGTAGTATGAATAGACTAGCGGCGACTAGCACAGATACGCAGTATTTT. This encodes CASSMNRLAATSTDTQYF. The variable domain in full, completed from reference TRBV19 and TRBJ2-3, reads DGGITQSPKYLFRKEGQNVTLSCEQNLNHDAMYWYRQDPGQGLRLIYYSQIVNDFQKGDIAEGYSVSREKKESFPLTVTSAQKNPTAFYLCASSMNRLAATSTDTQYFGPGTRLTVL.

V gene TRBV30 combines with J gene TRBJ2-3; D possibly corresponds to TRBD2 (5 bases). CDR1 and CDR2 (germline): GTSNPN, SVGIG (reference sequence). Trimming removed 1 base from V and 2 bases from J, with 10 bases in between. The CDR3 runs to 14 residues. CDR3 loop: CAWSAGLLTDTQYF. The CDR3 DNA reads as TGTGCCTGGAGTGCCGGACTTCTCACAGATACGCAGTATTTT. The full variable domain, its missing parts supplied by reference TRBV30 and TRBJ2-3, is SQTIHQWPATLVQPVGSPLSLECTVEGTSNPNLYWYRQAAGRGLQLLFYSVGIGQISSEVPQNLSASRPQDRQFILSSKKLLLSDSGFYLCAWSAGLLTDTQYFGPGTRLTVL.

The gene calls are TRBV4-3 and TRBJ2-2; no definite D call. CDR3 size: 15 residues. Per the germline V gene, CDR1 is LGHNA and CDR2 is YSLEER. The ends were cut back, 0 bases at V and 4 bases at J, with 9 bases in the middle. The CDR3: CASSQERLPTGELFF. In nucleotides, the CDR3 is TGCGCCAGCAGCCAAGAACGGCTGCCCACCGGGGAGCTGTTTTTT.

The CDR3 loop reads CASSRDRNQETQYF. The CDR3 DNA reads as TGTGCCAGCAGCCGTGACAGAAACCAAGAGACCCAGTACTTC. The chain uses TRBV14 and TRBJ2-5; the D gene is possibly TRBD1 (5 bases). Trimming took 4 bases from V and 0 from J, leaving 9 bases between them. Germline V gives CDR1 SGHDN, CDR2 FVKESK. The CDR3 is 14 amino acids.

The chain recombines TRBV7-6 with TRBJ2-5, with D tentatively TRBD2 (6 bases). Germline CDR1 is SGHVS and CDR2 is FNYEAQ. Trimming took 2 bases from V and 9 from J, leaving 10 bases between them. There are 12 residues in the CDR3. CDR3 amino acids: CASSLIPGAQYF. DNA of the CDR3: TGTGCCAGCAGCTTAATTCCGGGGGCCCAGTACTTC.

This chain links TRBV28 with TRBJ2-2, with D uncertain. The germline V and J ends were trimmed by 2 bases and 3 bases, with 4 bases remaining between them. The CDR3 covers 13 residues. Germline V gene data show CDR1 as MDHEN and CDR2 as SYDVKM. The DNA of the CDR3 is TGTGCCAGCAGTTTAGCCTACACCGGGGAGCTGTTTTTT. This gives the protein CASSLAYTGELFF. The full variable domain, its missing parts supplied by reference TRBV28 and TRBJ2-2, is DVKVTQSSRYLVKRTGEKVFLECVQDMDHENMFWYRQDPGLGLRLIYFSYDVKMKEKGDIPEGYSVSREKKERFSLILESASTNQTSMYLCASSLAYTGELFFGEGSRLTVL.

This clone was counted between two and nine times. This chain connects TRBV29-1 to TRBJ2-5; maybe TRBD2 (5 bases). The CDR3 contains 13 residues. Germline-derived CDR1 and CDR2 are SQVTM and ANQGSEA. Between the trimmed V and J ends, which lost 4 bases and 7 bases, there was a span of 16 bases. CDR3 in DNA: TGCAGCGTTGTCACAACGGGAATGGTGACCCAGTACTTC. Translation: CSVVTTGMVTQYF.

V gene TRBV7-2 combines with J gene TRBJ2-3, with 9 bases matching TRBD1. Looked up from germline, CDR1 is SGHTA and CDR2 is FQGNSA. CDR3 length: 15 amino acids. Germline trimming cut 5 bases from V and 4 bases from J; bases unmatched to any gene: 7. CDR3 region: CASSHRDRDPDTQYF. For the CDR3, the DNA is TGTGCCAGCAGCCACCGGGACAGGGACCCAGATACGCAGTATTTT. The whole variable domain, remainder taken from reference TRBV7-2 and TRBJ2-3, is GAGVSQSPSNKVTEKGKDVELRCDPISGHTALYWYRQSLGQGLEFLIYFQGNSAPDKSGLPSDRFSAERTGGSVSTLTIQRTQQEDSAVYLCASSHRDRDPDTQYFGPGTRLTVL.

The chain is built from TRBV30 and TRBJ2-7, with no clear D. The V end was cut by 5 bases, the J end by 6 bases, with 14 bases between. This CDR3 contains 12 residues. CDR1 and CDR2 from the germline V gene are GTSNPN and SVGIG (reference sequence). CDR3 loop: CAWGPSAIEQYF. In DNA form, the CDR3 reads TGTGCCTGGGGGCCTTCGGCGATCGAGCAGTACTTC.

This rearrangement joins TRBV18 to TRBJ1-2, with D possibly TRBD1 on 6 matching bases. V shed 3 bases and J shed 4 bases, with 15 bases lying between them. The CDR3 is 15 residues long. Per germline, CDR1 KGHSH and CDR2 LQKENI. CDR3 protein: CASSPGARASYGYTF. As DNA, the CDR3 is TGTGCCAGCTCACCGGGGGCCAGAGCCTCCTATGGCTACACCTTC.

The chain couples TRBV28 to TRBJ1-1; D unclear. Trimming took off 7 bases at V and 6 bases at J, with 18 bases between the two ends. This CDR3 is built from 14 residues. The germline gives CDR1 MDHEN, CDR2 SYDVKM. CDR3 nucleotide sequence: TGTGCCAGCACTACACGAGGGCTTAAGGCTGAAGCTTTCTTT. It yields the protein CASTTRGLKAEAFF.

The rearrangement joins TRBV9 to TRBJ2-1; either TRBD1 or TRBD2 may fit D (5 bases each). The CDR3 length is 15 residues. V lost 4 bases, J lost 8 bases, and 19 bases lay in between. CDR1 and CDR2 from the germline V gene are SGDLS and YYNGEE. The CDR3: CASSSSALVRDEQFF. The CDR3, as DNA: TGTGCCAGCAGCTCCTCAGCACTAGTCAGGGATGAGCAGTTCTTC.

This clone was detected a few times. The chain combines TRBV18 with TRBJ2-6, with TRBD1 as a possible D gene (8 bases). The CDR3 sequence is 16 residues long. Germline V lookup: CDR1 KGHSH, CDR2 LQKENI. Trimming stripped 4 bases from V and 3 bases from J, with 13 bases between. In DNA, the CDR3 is TGTGCCAGCTCACGCGGGGGACAGGTTGGGGCCAACGTCCTGACTTTC. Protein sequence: CASSRGGQVGANVLTF.

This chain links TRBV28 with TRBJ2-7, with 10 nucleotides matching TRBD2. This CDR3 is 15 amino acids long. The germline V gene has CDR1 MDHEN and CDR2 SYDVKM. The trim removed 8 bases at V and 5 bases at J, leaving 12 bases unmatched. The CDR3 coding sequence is TGTGCCAGCGGGTTGGGAGCGGGGGGGACCCACGAGCAGTACTTC. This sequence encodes CASGLGAGGTHEQYF.